Shown below are 21 T cell receptor beta chains from a single sample sequenced in a study of blood T cell repertoires in COVID-19. TCRdb keeps only in-frame clones here, not all; method: immunoSEQ multiplex PCR. The sample contains some 200,000 clones, about 89% of which appear only once. Sequenced input: PBMCs or T cells enriched from blood (not recorded which). The origin of the receptors is a woman aged 18-35 years who had recovered from COVID-19.

The chain has TRBV28 and TRBJ1-4, with 8 positions matching TRBD1. CDR1 is MDHEN, CDR2 SYDVKM, per germline. This CDR3 comprises 14 residues. The ends lost 5 bases at V and 5 bases at J; junction bases unmatched: 4. The CDR3 sequence is CASSQQGGNEKLFF. For the CDR3, the DNA is TGTGCCAGCAGTCAACAGGGGGGGAATGAAAAACTGTTTTTT.

The V gene is TRBV19, the J gene TRBJ2-1; possibly TRBD1 for D (5 bases). There are 14 residues in the CDR3. Trimming left V 2 bases short and J 5 bases short, with 10 bases between. Germline V gene lookup returns CDR1 LNHDA and CDR2 SQIVND (reference sequence). The CDR3 nucleotides read TGTGCCAGTAGTATAACTAACAGGAACAATGAGCAGTTCTTC. Amino acid sequence: CASSITNRNNEQFF.

The gene calls are TRBV4-2 and TRBJ2-7, with 11 bases that match TRBD1. Unmatched junction bases numbered 13, after V lost 2 bases and J lost 7 bases. The CDR3 has 17 amino acids. The germline CDR1 and CDR2 sequences are LGHNA and YNFKEQ. CDR3 sequence (DNA): TGTGCCAGCAGCCAACTCGACTGGGGGACAGGGGGAAATGAGCAGTACTTC. It encodes CASSQLDWGTGGNEQYF.

This sequence joins TRBV5-4 and TRBJ2-5; D is uncertain. The CDR3 length is 13 residues. The germline gives CDR1 SGHNT, CDR2 YYREEE (reference sequence). Trimming removed 1 base from V and 2 bases from J, with 6 bases in between. CDR3 bases: TGTGCCAGCAGCTTGACTGCTCAAGAGACCCAGTACTTC. Amino acid sequence: CASSLTAQETQYF.

The chain combines TRBV5-1 with TRBJ1-1, with no clear D. Germline CDR1 reads SGHRS; CDR2 reads YFSETQ. Trimming removed 1 base from V and 5 bases from J, with 18 bases in between. CDR3 size: 16 residues. CDR3 amino acids: CASSLSTIGPRTEAFF. Here the CDR3 DNA reads TGCGCCAGCAGCTTGAGTACTATCGGCCCTCGGACTGAAGCTTTCTTT. The full variable domain, its missing parts supplied by reference TRBV5-1 and TRBJ1-1, is KAGVTQTPRYLIKTRGQQVTLSCSPISGHRSVSWYQQTPGQGLQFLFEYFSETQRNKGNFPGRFSGRQFSNSRSEMNVSTLELGDSALYLCASSLSTIGPRTEAFFGQGTRLTVV.

The chain links TRBV19 to TRBJ1-3, with 8 bases lining up with TRBD1. Germline CDR1 is LNHDA and CDR2 is SQIVND (reference sequence). V lost 7 bases and J lost 2; bases outside the gene matches: 4. CDR3 size: 14 residues. DNA for the CDR3: TGTGCCAGTACGGGCAGGGGGCCTGGAAACACCATATATTTT. It translates to CASTGRGPGNTIYF.

The chain recombines TRBV6-5 with TRBJ1-5; TRBD1 matches at 7 bases. There are 14 residues in the CDR3. Looked up from germline, CDR1 is MNHEY and CDR2 is SVGAGI. V shed 6 bases, J shed 7 bases, and the junction held 9 bases outside the gene matches. For the CDR3, the DNA is TGTGCCAGCAGCGTAAATGACAGGGTGCAGCCCCAGCATTTT. Amino acids: CASSVNDRVQPQHF.

In this sample, this clone turned up once. The CDR3 loop is CASSSPGAPAFF. In DNA form, the CDR3 reads TGTGCCAGCAGCTCGCCTGGGGCTCCAGCTTTCTTT. The genes are TRBV28 and TRBJ1-1, with TRBD1 as a possible D gene (5 bases). The CDR3 extends over 12 amino acids. Germline CDR1 MDHEN, CDR2 SYDVKM. V lost 6 bases and J 10 bases, leaving 15 bases between the germline ends.

This chain joins TRBV7-6 and TRBJ1-3; D might be TRBD1 (5 bases). V was pared by 4 bases and J by 4 bases, with 20 bases between. The CDR3 is made up of 17 amino acids. Germline-derived CDR1 and CDR2 are SGHVS and FNYEAQ. The CDR3 region is CASSSLGGTRSGNTIYF. The CDR3 nucleotides read TGTGCCAGCAGCTCCTTGGGCGGGACGAGGAGCGGAAACACCATATATTTT. The full variable domain, with the rest looked up from reference TRBV7-6 and TRBJ1-3, is GAGVSQSPRYKVTKRGQDVALRCDPISGHVSLYWYRQALGQGPEFLTYFNYEAQQDKSGLPNDRFSAERPEGSISTLTIQRTEQRDSAMYRCASSSLGGTRSGNTIYFGEGSWLTVV.

The chain recombines TRBV2 with TRBJ2-3; a weak D match, TRBD1 (5 bases). Germline values: CDR1 SNHLY, CDR2 FYNNEI. This CDR3 region has 12 residues. V was pared by 10 bases and J by 6 bases, with 14 bases between. CDR3 sequence: CANKQGTDTQYF. The CDR3 DNA is TGTGCCAACAAGCAGGGAACGGATACGCAGTATTTT.

The chain combines TRBV7-9 with TRBJ1-2, with 7 nucleotides matching TRBD1. V shed 4 bases, J shed 4 bases, and the junction held 12 bases outside the gene matches. The CDR3 extends over 16 amino acids. CDR1 and CDR2 (germline): SEHNR, FQNEAQ (reference sequence). CDR3 DNA: TGTGCCAGCAGCTCACCATTACCGGGACAGTTCTATGGCTACACCTTC. This gives the protein CASSSPLPGQFYGYTF.

The chain employs TRBV4-2 and TRBJ2-7, with D tentatively TRBD2 (7 bases). V lost 1 base and J lost 3, with 13 bases in between. The CDR3 is 15 amino acids. Germline V gene sequence: CDR1 LGHNA, CDR2 YNFKEQ. CDR3 sequence (DNA): TGTGCCAGCAGCCAAGCGGGGGGCTTGGGCTACGAGCAGTACTTC. Its protein is CASSQAGGLGYEQYF.

A single count supports this clone. The chain employs TRBV4-1 and TRBJ1-5; TRBD1 matches at 7 bases. Germline trimming cut 0 bases from V and 9 bases from J; bases unmatched to any gene: 14. Germline CDR1 MGHRA, CDR2 YSYEKL. The CDR3 totals 17 residues. The CDR3 coding sequence is TGCGCCAGCAGCCAAGACTCCGGGACAGACGAGTATCGGCCCCAGCATTTT. Protein sequence: CASSQDSGTDEYRPQHF.

The rearrangement uses TRBV7-3 and TRBJ1-2; D is unclear. Trimming shortened V by 2 bases and J by 2 bases, and 6 bases separated the two germline ends. The germline CDR1 and CDR2 sequences are SGHTA and FQGTGA. The CDR3 has 13 residues. This CDR3 reads CASSLGQNYGYTF. The CDR3 DNA sequence: TGTGCCAGCAGCTTAGGGCAGAACTATGGCTACACCTTC.

As concerns this clone: The junction departs from the called germline gene at one end, perhaps through a read error. The V and J genes are TRBV2 and TRBJ2-5, with TRBD2 matching over 10 bases. Germline loops: CDR1 SNHLY, CDR2 FYNNEI. This CDR3 contains 15 residues. The CDR3 DNA sequence: TGTGCCAGCAGGGAAGCGGGGGGGCCGCCGGAGACCCAGTACTTC. Amino acids: CASREAGGPPETQYF.

The V call is TRBV23-1, the J call TRBJ1-5, with D unclear. TRBV23-1 is an open reading frame, and its role is uncertain. This CDR3 has 15 residues. Trimming took 1 base from V and 1 from J, leaving 8 bases between them. In DNA, the CDR3 is TGCGCCAGCAGTCAATTGGTGGGCAGCAATCAGCCCCAGCATTTT. It is translated as CASSQLVGSNQPQHF.

The CDR3 nucleotides read TGTGCCAGCAGCAACCGGGACAGGGATACGCAGTATTTT. Translation gives CASSNRDRDTQYF. The chain has TRBV7-3 and TRBJ2-3; 8 nucleotides match TRBD1. Germline loops: CDR1 SGHTA, CDR2 FQGTGA. This CDR3 contains 13 residues. V was pared by 5 bases and J by 6 bases, with 4 bases of the junction left unmatched.

This rearrangement joins TRBV27 to TRBJ1-2, with 7 nucleotides matching TRBD1. The CDR3 is 13 amino acids. The junction had 8 bases not matched to a gene; V was cut back by 6 bases and J by 7 bases. The germline V gene has CDR1 MNHEY and CDR2 SMNVEV (reference sequence). This CDR3 reads CASSATGVSGYTF. The CDR3 DNA reads as TGTGCCAGCAGCGCCACAGGGGTGAGTGGCTACACCTTC.

This sequence joins TRBV28 and TRBJ2-7, with D tentatively TRBD1 (6 bases). CDR1 MDHEN and CDR2 SYDVKM come from the germline V gene. V lost 5 bases, J lost 2 bases, and 10 bases lay in between. The CDR3 has 13 residues. CDR3 coding DNA: TGTGCCAGCAGTCAAAGACAGGCCTACGAGCAGTACTTC. This gives the protein CASSQRQAYEQYF.

This clone has a single count. The CDR3 DNA sequence: TGTGCCAGCAGCTCGGACAGGATCAACTATGGCTACACCTTC. It is translated as CASSSDRINYGYTF. This chain links TRBV7-9 with TRBJ1-2, with TRBD1 identical over 7 bases. The trim removed 4 bases at V and 2 bases at J, leaving 4 bases unmatched. This CDR3 comprises 14 residues. CDR1 is SEHNR, CDR2 FQNEAQ, per germline (reference sequence).

The chain combines TRBV28 with TRBJ1-2, with 8 positions matching TRBD1. There are 18 residues in the CDR3. V trimming: 4 bases; J trimming: 4 bases; junction bases outside the gene matches: 17. CDR1 and CDR2 from the germline V gene are MDHEN and SYDVKM. CDR3 region: CASSSFPPTGERFYGYTF. The CDR3 DNA is TGTGCCAGCAGTTCTTTTCCGCCGACAGGGGAGCGTTTCTATGGCTACACCTTC.